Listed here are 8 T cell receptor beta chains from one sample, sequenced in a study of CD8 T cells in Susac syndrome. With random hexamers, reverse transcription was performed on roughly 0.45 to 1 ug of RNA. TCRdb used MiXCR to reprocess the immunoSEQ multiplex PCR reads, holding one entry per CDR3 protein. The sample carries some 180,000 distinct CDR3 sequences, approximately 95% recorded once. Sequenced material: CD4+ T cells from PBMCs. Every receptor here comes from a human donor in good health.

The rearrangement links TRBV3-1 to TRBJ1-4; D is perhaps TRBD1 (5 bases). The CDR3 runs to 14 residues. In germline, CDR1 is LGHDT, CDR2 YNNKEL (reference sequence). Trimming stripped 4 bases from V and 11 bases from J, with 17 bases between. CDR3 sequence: CASSPGTEAAKLFF. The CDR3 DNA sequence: TGTGCCAGCAGCCCCGGGACGGAGGCCGCCAAACTGTTTTTT.

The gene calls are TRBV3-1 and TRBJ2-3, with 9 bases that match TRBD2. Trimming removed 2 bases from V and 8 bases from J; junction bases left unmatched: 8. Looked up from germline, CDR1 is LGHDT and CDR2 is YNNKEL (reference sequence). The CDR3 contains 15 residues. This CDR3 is CASSQRAGGRGTQYF. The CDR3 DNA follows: TGTGCCAGCAGCCAAAGAGCGGGGGGACGCGGTACGCAGTATTTT.

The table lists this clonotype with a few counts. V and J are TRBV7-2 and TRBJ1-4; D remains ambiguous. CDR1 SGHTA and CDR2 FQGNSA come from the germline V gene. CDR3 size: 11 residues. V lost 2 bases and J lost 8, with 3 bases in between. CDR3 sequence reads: CASSLKEKLFF. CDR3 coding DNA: TGTGCCAGCAGCTTAAAGGAAAAACTGTTTTTT. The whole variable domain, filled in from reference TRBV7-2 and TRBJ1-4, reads GAGVSQSPSNKVTEKGKDVELRCDPISGHTALYWYRQSLGQGLEFLIYFQGNSAPDKSGLPSDRFSAERTGGSVSTLTIQRTQQEDSAVYLCASSLKEKLFFGSGTQLSVL.

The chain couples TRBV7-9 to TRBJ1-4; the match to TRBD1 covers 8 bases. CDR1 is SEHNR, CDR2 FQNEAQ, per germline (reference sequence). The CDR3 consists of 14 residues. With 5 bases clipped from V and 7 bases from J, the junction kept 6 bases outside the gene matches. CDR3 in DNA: TGTGCCAGCAGCCGCGGACAGGGCGGTGAAAAACTGTTTTTT. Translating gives CASSRGQGGEKLFF.

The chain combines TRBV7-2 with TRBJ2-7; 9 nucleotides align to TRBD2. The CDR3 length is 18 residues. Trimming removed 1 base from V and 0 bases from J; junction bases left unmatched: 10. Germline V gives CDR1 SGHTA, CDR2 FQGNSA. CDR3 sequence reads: CASSLVQIAGANSYEQYF. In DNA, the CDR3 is TGTGCCAGCAGCTTAGTTCAGATAGCGGGGGCCAACTCCTACGAGCAGTACTTC.

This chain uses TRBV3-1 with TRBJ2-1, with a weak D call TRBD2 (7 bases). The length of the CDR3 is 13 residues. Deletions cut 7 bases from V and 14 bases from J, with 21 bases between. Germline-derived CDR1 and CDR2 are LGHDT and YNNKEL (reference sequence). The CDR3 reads CASKQGGGPEKFF. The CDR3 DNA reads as TGTGCCAGCAAGCAAGGGGGGGGGCCGGAGAAGTTCTTC.

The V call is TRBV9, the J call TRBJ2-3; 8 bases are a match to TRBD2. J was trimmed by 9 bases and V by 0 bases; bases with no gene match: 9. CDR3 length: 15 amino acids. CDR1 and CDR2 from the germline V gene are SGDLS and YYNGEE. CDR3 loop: CASSVDDGGARTQYF. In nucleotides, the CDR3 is TGTGCCAGCAGCGTAGACGACGGGGGGGCCCGGACGCAGTATTTT.

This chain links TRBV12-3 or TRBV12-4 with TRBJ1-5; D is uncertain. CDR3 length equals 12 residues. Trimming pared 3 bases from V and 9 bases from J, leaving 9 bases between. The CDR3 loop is CASSLGIGPQHF. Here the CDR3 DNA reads TGTGCCAGCAGTTTGGGGATCGGGCCCCAGCATTTT.